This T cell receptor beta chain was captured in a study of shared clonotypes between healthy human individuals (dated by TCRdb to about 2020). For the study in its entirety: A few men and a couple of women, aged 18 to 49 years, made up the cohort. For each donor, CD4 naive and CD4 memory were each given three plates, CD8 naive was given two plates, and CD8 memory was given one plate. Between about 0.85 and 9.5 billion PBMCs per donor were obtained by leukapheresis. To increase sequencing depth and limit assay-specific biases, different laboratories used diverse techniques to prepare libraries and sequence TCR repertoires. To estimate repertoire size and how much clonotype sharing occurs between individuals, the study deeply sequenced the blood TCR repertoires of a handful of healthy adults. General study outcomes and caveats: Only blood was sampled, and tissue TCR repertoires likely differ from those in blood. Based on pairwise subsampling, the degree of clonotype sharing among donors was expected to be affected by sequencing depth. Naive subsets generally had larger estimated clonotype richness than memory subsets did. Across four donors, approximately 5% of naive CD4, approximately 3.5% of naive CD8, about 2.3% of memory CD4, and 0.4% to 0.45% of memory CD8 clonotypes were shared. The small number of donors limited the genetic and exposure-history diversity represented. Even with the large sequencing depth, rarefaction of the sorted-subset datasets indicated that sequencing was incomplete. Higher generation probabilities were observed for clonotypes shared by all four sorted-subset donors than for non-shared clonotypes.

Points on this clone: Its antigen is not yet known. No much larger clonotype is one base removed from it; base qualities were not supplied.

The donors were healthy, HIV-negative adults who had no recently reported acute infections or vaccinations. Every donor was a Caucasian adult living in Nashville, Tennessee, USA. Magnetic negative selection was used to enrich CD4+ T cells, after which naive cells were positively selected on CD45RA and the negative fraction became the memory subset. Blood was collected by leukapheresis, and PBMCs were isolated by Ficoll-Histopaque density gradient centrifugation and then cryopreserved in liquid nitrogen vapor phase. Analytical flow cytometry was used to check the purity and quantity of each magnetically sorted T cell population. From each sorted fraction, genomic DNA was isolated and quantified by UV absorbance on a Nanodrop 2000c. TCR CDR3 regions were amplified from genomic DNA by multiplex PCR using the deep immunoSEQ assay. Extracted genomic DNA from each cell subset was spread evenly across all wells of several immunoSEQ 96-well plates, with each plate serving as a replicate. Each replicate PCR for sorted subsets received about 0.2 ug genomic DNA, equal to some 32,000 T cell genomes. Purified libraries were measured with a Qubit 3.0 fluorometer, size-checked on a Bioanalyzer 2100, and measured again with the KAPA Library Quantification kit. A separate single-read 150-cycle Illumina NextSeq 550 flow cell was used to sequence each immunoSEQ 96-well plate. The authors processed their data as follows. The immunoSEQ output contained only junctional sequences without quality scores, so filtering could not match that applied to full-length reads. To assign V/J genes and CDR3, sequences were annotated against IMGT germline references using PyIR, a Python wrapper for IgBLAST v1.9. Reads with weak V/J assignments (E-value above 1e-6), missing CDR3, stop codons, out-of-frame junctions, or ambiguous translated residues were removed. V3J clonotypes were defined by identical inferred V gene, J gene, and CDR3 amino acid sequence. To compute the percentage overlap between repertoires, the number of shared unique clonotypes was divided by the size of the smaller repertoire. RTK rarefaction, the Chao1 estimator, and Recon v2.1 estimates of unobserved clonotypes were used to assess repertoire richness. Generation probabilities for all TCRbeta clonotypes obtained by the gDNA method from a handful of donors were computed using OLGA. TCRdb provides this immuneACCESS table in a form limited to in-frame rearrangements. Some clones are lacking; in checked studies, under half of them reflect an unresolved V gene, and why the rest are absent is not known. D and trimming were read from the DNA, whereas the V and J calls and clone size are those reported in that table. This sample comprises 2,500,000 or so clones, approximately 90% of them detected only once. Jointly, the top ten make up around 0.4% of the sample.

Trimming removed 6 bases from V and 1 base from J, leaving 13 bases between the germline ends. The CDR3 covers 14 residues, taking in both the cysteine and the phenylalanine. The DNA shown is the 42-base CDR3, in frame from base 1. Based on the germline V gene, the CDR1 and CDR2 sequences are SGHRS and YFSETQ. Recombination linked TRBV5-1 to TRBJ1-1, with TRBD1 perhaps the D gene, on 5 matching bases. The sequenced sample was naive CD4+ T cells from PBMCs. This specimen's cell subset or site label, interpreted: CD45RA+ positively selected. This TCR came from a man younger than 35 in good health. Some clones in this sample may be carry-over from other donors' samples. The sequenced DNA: TGCGCCAGCAAAACGGCAGGGACGAACACTGAAGCTTTCTTT. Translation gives CASKTAGTNTEAFF.